One and the same sample provided the 21 T cell receptor beta chains below, sequenced in a study of blood T cell repertoires in COVID-19. The data were produced by immunoSEQ multiplex PCR, yet TCRdb's version contains in-frame clones alone and is incomplete. The sample has some 190,000 clones; approximately 80% are singletons. What was sequenced was PBMCs or T cells enriched from blood (not recorded which). Source of these receptors: a man in his 60s who had been exposed to COVID-19.

This chain links TRBV24-1 with TRBJ2-2; 7 bases line up with TRBD1. CDR1 is KGHDR, CDR2 SFDVKD, per germline. This CDR3 region has 14 residues. Trimming at V came to 8 bases and at J to 5 bases, leaving 7 bases not matched to a gene. For the CDR3, the DNA is TGTGCCACCAACACAGGGGTTCGGACCGGGGAGCTGTTTTTT. Its protein product is CATNTGVRTGELFF.

This rearrangement joins TRBV18 to TRBJ2-2, with 9 bases identical to TRBD2. The junction had 6 bases not matched to a gene; V was cut back by 3 bases and J by 4 bases. The CDR3 length is 16 residues. The V gene's germline CDR1 is KGHSH and CDR2 LQKENI. The CDR3 coding sequence is TGTGCCAGCTCACCCTTAGCGGGAGAGGGCACCGGGGAGCTGTTTTTT. Encoded protein: CASSPLAGEGTGELFF.

The chain is built from TRBV29-1 and TRBJ1-2, with D tentatively TRBD1 (6 bases). CDR3 length: 13 residues. Germline V CDR1 and CDR2: SQVTM, ANQGSEA. V was shortened by 6 bases and J by 3 bases, with 14 bases between the two germline ends. CDR3 nucleotide sequence: TGCAGCGTAGAGTCAGGGGACCACTATGGCTACACCTTC. Translating it yields CSVESGDHYGYTF.

This chain links TRBV19 with TRBJ1-5, with D unresolved. CDR1 LNHDA and CDR2 SQIVND come from the germline V gene (reference sequence). This CDR3 comprises 14 residues. Trimming removed 5 bases from V and 2 bases from J, with 10 bases in between. CDR3 DNA sequence: TGTGCCAGTAGTTCTTACCGGGGCAATCAGCCCCAGCATTTT. Translation gives CASSSYRGNQPQHF.

A note on this clone: The identical CDR3 is also encoded by other nucleotide sequences in the sample. The V gene is TRBV5-1, the J gene TRBJ2-1; no definite D call. The CDR3 is 15 residues long. Between the trimmed V and J ends, which lost 0 bases and 0 bases, there was a span of 7 bases. Germline lookup yields CDR1 SGHRS and CDR2 YFSETQ. The CDR3: CASSLGLSSYNEQFF. In DNA, the CDR3 is TGCGCCAGCAGCTTGGGACTGAGCTCCTACAATGAGCAGTTCTTC.

The chain carries TRBV30 and TRBJ1-2; D not certain. Trimming pared 4 bases from V and 8 bases from J, leaving 11 bases between. The CDR3 consists of 11 residues. Germline-derived CDR1 and CDR2 are GTSNPN and SVGIG (reference sequence). The CDR3 DNA follows: TGTGCCTGGACTAACCCGCGAGGCTACACCTTC. It specifies CAWTNPRGYTF.

The CDR3 loop is CASSWGQGFADTQYF. CDR3 nucleotide sequence: TGTGCCAGCAGCTGGGGACAGGGGTTTGCAGATACGCAGTATTTT. J is TRBJ2-3 and V is TRBV7-2; 10 nucleotides match TRBD1. The CDR3 is 15 amino acids. The junction had 5 bases not matched to a gene; V was cut back by 4 bases and J by 4 bases. Per the germline V gene, CDR1 is SGHTA and CDR2 is FQGNSA.

The chain combines TRBV28 with TRBJ1-5, with D possibly matching TRBD1 (6 bases). The germline V gene encodes CDR1 MDHEN and CDR2 SYDVKM. The CDR3 is 15 amino acids. V lost 2 bases and J lost 2, with 10 bases in between. The CDR3 region is CASSLPRGGNQPQHF. The CDR3 DNA follows: TGTGCCAGCAGTTTACCCAGGGGAGGCAATCAGCCCCAGCATTTT.

The V gene is TRBV29-1, the J gene TRBJ2-5; 9 positions match TRBD1. CDR1 SQVTM and CDR2 ANQGSEA come from the germline V gene. This CDR3 is built from 13 residues. V lost 3 bases, J lost 4 bases, and 3 bases stayed unmatched. Here the CDR3 DNA reads TGCAGCGTTGACTCGACAGGGGGAGAGACCCAGTACTTC. Amino acid sequence: CSVDSTGGETQYF.

The DNA of the CDR3 is TGTGCCACCTTCAGACAAGCCTCTGGAAACACCATATATTTT. It translates to CATFRQASGNTIYF. This chain connects TRBV6-5 to TRBJ1-3; D is ambiguous. Trimming removed 10 bases at V and 0 bases at J, with 13 bases between. Germline-derived CDR1 and CDR2 are MNHEY and SVGAGI. CDR3 length equals 14 residues.

The V and J genes are TRBV27 and TRBJ2-1, with D possibly TRBD2 on 6 matching bases. V was shortened by 10 bases and J by 4 bases, with 20 bases between the two germline ends. The length of the CDR3 is 15 residues. Germline V gene sequence: CDR1 MNHEY, CDR2 SMNVEV (reference sequence). The CDR3 DNA follows: TGTGCCATCCAGCGCAGCCCGGGACTTTACAATGAGCAGTTCTTC. As protein: CAIQRSPGLYNEQFF.

The rearrangement joins TRBV6-2 or TRBV6-3 to TRBJ2-7, with D perhaps matching TRBD2 (6 bases). The CDR3 contains 14 residues. V lost 6 bases, J lost 3 bases, and 15 bases lay in between. CDR1 is MNHEY, CDR2 SVGEGT, per germline. The CDR3 bases are TGTGCCAGCAGATACGGAGGGCCCGGCTACGAGCAGTACTTC. Protein sequence: CASRYGGPGYEQYF.

The chain links TRBV5-4 to TRBJ2-4; maybe TRBD1 (6 bases). The CDR3 totals 14 residues. In germline, CDR1 is SGHNT, CDR2 YYREEE (reference sequence). V lost 0 bases to trimming and J lost 4 bases, with 8 bases between them. The CDR3 loop is CASSLGTDKNIQYF. The CDR3 DNA reads TGTGCCAGCAGCTTGGGGACAGATAAAAACATTCAGTACTTC.

The DNA of the CDR3 is TGCGCCAGCAGCGAACTAGCGACAGGCACAGATACGCAGTATTTT. As protein: CASSELATGTDTQYF. The genes are TRBV5-1 and TRBJ2-3, with 7 bases fitting TRBD2. The CDR3 is made up of 15 amino acids. The V segment lost 4 bases and the J segment 1 base; nucleotides outside the gene matches: 6. The V gene's germline CDR1 is SGHRS and CDR2 YFSETQ. The variable domain in full, completed from reference TRBV5-1 and TRBJ2-3, reads KAGVTQTPRYLIKTRGQQVTLSCSPISGHRSVSWYQQTPGQGLQFLFEYFSETQRNKGNFPGRFSGRQFSNSRSEMNVSTLELGDSALYLCASSELATGTDTQYFGPGTRLTVL.

The chain joins TRBV6-5 to TRBJ2-1; the D gene is possibly TRBD1 (5 bases). The CDR3 length is 14 residues. Trimming cost V 6 bases and J 0 bases, with 9 bases left between them. The germline CDR1 and CDR2 sequences are MNHEY and SVGAGI. The CDR3 DNA reads as TGTGCCAGCAGGGACACCGACTCCTACAATGAGCAGTTCTTC. Its protein product is CASRDTDSYNEQFF.

Only a few counts were recorded for this clone. The V call is TRBV5-4, the J call TRBJ1-2; 10 bases are shared with TRBD1. The CDR3 length is 14 residues. Trimming took 4 bases from V and 2 from J; bases not matched to a gene: 2. CDR1 SGHNT and CDR2 YYREEE come from the germline V gene (reference sequence). CDR3 amino acids: CASSPGQGNYGYTF. The CDR3 DNA sequence: TGTGCCAGCAGCCCGGGACAGGGGAACTATGGCTACACCTTC.

The chain is built from TRBV7-8 and TRBJ2-3, with a weak D call TRBD1 (6 bases). The CDR3 spans 17 residues. Trimming took off 5 bases at V and 0 bases at J, with 18 bases between the two ends. Germline V gene sequence: CDR1 SGHVS, CDR2 FQNEAQ. CDR3 residues: CASSAAQGSHSTDTQYF. CDR3 nucleotides: TGTGCCAGCAGCGCGGCGCAGGGGTCGCACAGCACAGATACGCAGTATTTT.

The chain carries TRBV5-1 and TRBJ2-3; 12 bases fit TRBD2. This CDR3 is 17 amino acids long. Germline-derived CDR1 and CDR2 are SGHRS and YFSETQ. J was trimmed by 6 bases and V by 0 bases; bases with no gene match: 8. The CDR3 here is CASSLARLAGAWDTQYF. The CDR3 DNA sequence: TGCGCCAGCAGCTTGGCCCGACTAGCGGGAGCGTGGGATACGCAGTATTTT.

The V and J genes are TRBV24-1 and TRBJ1-1; weak D call: TRBD1 (6 bases). This CDR3 has 14 amino acids. Germline CDR1 is KGHDR and CDR2 is SFDVKD. Trimming left V 2 bases short and J 1 base short, with 7 bases between. The CDR3 loop is CATSDWDKNTEAFF. In nucleotides, the CDR3 is TGTGCCACCAGTGATTGGGACAAGAACACTGAAGCTTTCTTT.

The genes are TRBV5-1 and TRBJ2-3; TRBD2 agrees at 13 bases. Germline values: CDR1 SGHRS, CDR2 YFSETQ. The CDR3 is 16 residues long. Trimming removed 4 bases from V and 7 bases from J; junction bases left unmatched: 9. The CDR3 loop reads CASSPGLAGLPYTQYF. In DNA, the CDR3 is TGCGCCAGCAGCCCGGGACTAGCGGGACTCCCTTATACGCAGTATTTT.

This clone was recorded a few times. In DNA form, the CDR3 reads TGTGCCAGCACCCCACAGGGTAGAGCTAATCAGCCCCAGCATTTT. It encodes CASTPQGRANQPQHF. The rearrangement links TRBV6-2 or TRBV6-3 to TRBJ1-5, with a tentative D call TRBD1 (6 bases). The CDR3 is 15 residues long. The germline V gene encodes CDR1 MNHEY and CDR2 SVGEGT. Trimming left V 7 bases short and J 4 bases short, with 17 bases between.